Below, 4 T cell receptor beta chains from the same sample are listed, as sequenced in a study of shared clonotypes between healthy human individuals. Sequencing used immunoSEQ multiplex PCR; TCRdb keeps in-frame clones, though not all of them. The sample yields roughly 500,000 clones, 90% to 96% seen once. The sample taken for sequencing was naive CD4+ T cells sorted from blood. Sample subset: CD45RA+ positively selected. The source of these receptors is a woman in her 30s in good health.

The chain has TRBV2 and TRBJ2-7, with 7 bases fitting TRBD1. The CDR3 covers 13 residues. V shed 10 bases, J shed 5 bases, and the junction held 11 bases outside the gene matches. Germline V gene data show CDR1 as SNHLY and CDR2 as FYNNEI. CDR3 sequence reads: CATCWDRGNEQYF. The CDR3 nucleotides are TGTGCCACCTGTTGGGACAGAGGAAACGAGCAGTACTTC.

This clone was seen just once. V and J are TRBV5-1 and TRBJ2-7; the match to TRBD2 covers 10 bases. The CDR3 is 15 amino acids. Trimming at V came to 2 bases and at J to 5 bases, leaving 7 bases not matched to a gene. The germline V gene encodes CDR1 SGHRS and CDR2 YFSETQ. In DNA form, the CDR3 reads TGCGCCAGCAGCTTCACTAGCGGGAAAATCCACGAGCAGTACTTC. Residues: CASSFTSGKIHEQYF.

The V and J genes are TRBV7-2 and TRBJ2-7, with 10 bases lining up with TRBD2. The J segment lost 7 bases and the V segment lost 4 bases, leaving 13 bases of the junction unmatched. CDR3 size: 16 residues. CDR1 is SGHTA, CDR2 FQGNSA, per germline. The CDR3 sequence: CASSSAWLAGAGEQYF. CDR3 in DNA: TGTGCCAGCAGCTCCGCATGGCTAGCGGGAGCGGGGGAGCAGTACTTC.

The rearrangement joins TRBV5-1 to TRBJ2-7, with 10 bases that match TRBD1. The germline CDR1 and CDR2 sequences are SGHRS and YFSETQ. The CDR3 consists of 16 residues. J gave up 3 bases and V 3 bases, and 9 bases lay outside the gene matches. The DNA of the CDR3 is TGCGCCAGCAGCTCGACTCCGGGGGACAGGGGCTACGAGCAGTACTTC. Amino acid sequence: CASSSTPGDRGYEQYF.